These 30 T cell receptor beta chains originate from one sample sequenced in a study of control samples from healthy donors and cancer patients. The data were produced by immunoSEQ multiplex PCR, yet TCRdb's version contains in-frame clones alone and is incomplete. This table holds about 160,000 clones, about 94% found once. Sequenced input: blood. The receptors here all came from a woman in her 40s in good health.

The chain has TRBV7-6 and TRBJ2-1, with 12 bases aligning to TRBD1. The germline V gene encodes CDR1 SGHVS and CDR2 FNYEAQ. The CDR3 sequence is 16 residues long. With V trimmed by 0 bases and J by 8 bases, 5 bases remained unmatched. The CDR3 spells CASSLAPGQGAYEQFF. Written as DNA, the CDR3 is TGTGCCAGCAGCTTAGCCCCGGGACAGGGGGCCTATGAGCAGTTCTTC.

J is TRBJ1-5 and V is TRBV4-1; 7 bases agree with TRBD1. The J segment lost 7 bases and the V segment lost 2 bases, leaving 8 bases of the junction unmatched. Per germline, CDR1 MGHRA and CDR2 YSYEKL. The CDR3 is made up of 15 amino acids. CDR3 protein: CASSQNTGVGQPQHF. In DNA, the CDR3 is TGCGCCAGCAGCCAAAACACAGGGGTGGGACAGCCCCAGCATTTT.

In its sample, this clone was seen once. The same CDR3 can be traced to other DNA sequences in this sample. This chain uses TRBV5-1 with TRBJ1-2; D is undetermined. Germline CDR1 is SGHRS and CDR2 is YFSETQ. Trimming took 0 bases from V and 4 from J, leaving 7 bases between them. The CDR3 loop spans 13 amino acids. The CDR3 DNA reads TGCGCCAGCAGCTTGGGACAAGTCTATGGCTACACCTTC. This codes for CASSLGQVYGYTF.

The chain carries TRBV9 and TRBJ2-5; TRBD2 matches at 14 bases. The CDR3 extends over 16 amino acids. CDR1 SGDLS and CDR2 YYNGEE come from the germline V gene. The V segment lost 3 bases and the J segment 4 bases; nucleotides outside the gene matches: 5. The CDR3, as DNA: TGTGCCAGCAGCGCCCGACTAGCGGGAGGGAGAGAGACCCAGTACTTC. Protein: CASSARLAGGRETQYF.

For the CDR3, the DNA is TGTGCCAGCAGCTTAGCAGGAGAGACAATCTATGGCTACACCTTC. This codes for CASSLAGETIYGYTF. The rearrangement joins TRBV7-2 to TRBJ1-2, with D hard to call. The V end was cut by 0 bases, the J end by 4 bases, with 12 bases between. Per the germline V gene, CDR1 is SGHTA and CDR2 is FQGNSA. CDR3 length: 15 amino acids.

This sequence joins TRBV9 and TRBJ1-3; no definite D call. Trimming stripped 0 bases from V and 4 bases from J, with 8 bases between. The germline V gene encodes CDR1 SGDLS and CDR2 YYNGEE. There are 14 residues in the CDR3. The CDR3 here is CASSVAVGGNTIYF. Here the CDR3 DNA reads TGTGCCAGCAGCGTAGCTGTTGGGGGAAACACCATATATTTT.

The chain uses TRBV5-8 and TRBJ1-1, with D possibly matching TRBD1 (5 bases). Germline V gives CDR1 SGHTS, CDR2 YDEGEE. V was trimmed by 4 bases and J by 0 bases, leaving 13 bases between them. The CDR3 runs 15 residues. This chain's CDR3 is CASSQVGGLNTEAFF. CDR3 nucleotides: TGTGCCAGCAGCCAGGTGGGGGGTTTGAACACTGAAGCTTTCTTT.

The V gene is TRBV5-1, the J gene TRBJ1-5; D is unclear. V lost 0 bases, J lost 3 bases, and 4 bases lay in between. This CDR3 has 13 amino acids. From germline, CDR1 is SGHRS and CDR2 YFSETQ. Here the CDR3 DNA reads TGCGCCAGCAGCTTGGGGCTCAATCAGCCCCAGCATTTT. Translated, it gives CASSLGLNQPQHF.

This chain connects TRBV7-2 to TRBJ1-1, with 7 bases that match TRBD1. Germline CDR1 reads SGHTA; CDR2 reads FQGNSA. This CDR3 contains 14 residues. The junction had 7 bases not matched to a gene; V was cut back by 7 bases and J by 2 bases. The CDR3 loop reads CASTFRDRNTEAFF. CDR3 DNA: TGTGCCAGCACCTTCCGGGACAGAAACACTGAAGCTTTCTTT.

The chain combines TRBV7-2 with TRBJ2-1, with unresolved D. The CDR3 covers 13 residues. V was cut by 1 base and J by 6 bases, with 7 bases left in between. The germline V gene has CDR1 SGHTA and CDR2 FQGNSA. DNA of the CDR3: TGTGCCAGCAGCTTAGTGCAGGTCAATGAGCAGTTCTTC. Its translation is CASSLVQVNEQFF.

This chain joins TRBV4-2 and TRBJ2-7; D uncertain. The germline CDR1 and CDR2 sequences are LGHNA and YNFKEQ. Trimming pared 2 bases from V and 3 bases from J, leaving 8 bases between. The CDR3 extends over 13 amino acids. CDR3 DNA: TGTGCCAGCAGCCAAAGTAGTATCTACGAGCAGTACTTC. This codes for CASSQSSIYEQYF.

This clone was counted once. The chain recombines TRBV7-8 with TRBJ1-3, with D possibly TRBD1 on 6 matching bases. Trimming shortened V by 3 bases and J by 0 bases, and 18 bases separated the two germline ends. The CDR3 is 18 amino acids. Germline CDR1 SGHVS, CDR2 FQNEAQ. The CDR3 nucleotides read TGTGCCAGCAGCTTCGTAGGGGGTTCAATTTCCTCTGGAAACACCATATATTTT. It specifies CASSFVGGSISSGNTIYF.

This chain connects TRBV7-8 to TRBJ2-7; tentative D call: TRBD1 (5 bases). V shed 5 bases and J shed 0 bases, with 11 bases lying between them. Germline V gene data show CDR1 as SGHVS and CDR2 as FQNEAQ. CDR3 length equals 14 residues. This chain's CDR3 is CASSPTDYSYEQYF. DNA for the CDR3: TGTGCCAGCAGCCCGACAGATTACTCCTACGAGCAGTACTTC. Filled out from reference TRBV7-8 and TRBJ2-7, the complete variable domain reads GAGVSQSPRYKVAKRGQDVALRCDPISGHVSLFWYQQALGQGPEFLTYFQNEAQLDKSGLPSDRFFAERPEGSVSTLKIQRTQQEDSAVYLCASSPTDYSYEQYFGPGTRLTVT.

The CDR3 DNA sequence: TGTGCCAGCAGCTGGGGACAACGCGCGAACACCGGGGAGCTGTTTTTT. Amino acid sequence: CASSWGQRANTGELFF. The rearrangement links TRBV5-4 to TRBJ2-2, with D perhaps TRBD1 (6 bases). The CDR3 runs to 16 residues. The V and J ends lost 3 bases and 0 bases respectively, with 12 bases between them. From germline, CDR1 is SGHNT and CDR2 YYREEE (reference sequence).

The chain combines TRBV5-6 with TRBJ1-1; the D is unclear. V dropped 4 bases and J dropped 0 bases, with 19 bases sitting between them. Looked up from germline, CDR1 is SGHDT and CDR2 is YYEEEE. The CDR3 totals 17 residues. CDR3 nucleotide sequence: TGTGCCAGCAGCCTCGGGCCAGTTCACCTAATGAACACTGAAGCTTTCTTT. This sequence encodes CASSLGPVHLMNTEAFF. The variable domain in full, with the rest retrieved from reference TRBV5-6 and TRBJ1-1, is DAGVTQSPTHLIKTRGQQVTLRCSPKSGHDTVSWYQQALGQGPQFIFQYYEEEERQRGNFPDRFSGHQFPNYSSELNVNALLLGDSALYLCASSLGPVHLMNTEAFFGQGTRLTVV.

The V gene is TRBV30, the J gene TRBJ2-4; D remains unclear. Germline loops: CDR1 GTSNPN, CDR2 SVGIG (reference sequence). This CDR3 contains 14 residues. Trimming removed 2 bases at V and 0 bases at J, with 8 bases between. The CDR3 protein is CAWSLALAKNIQYF. The CDR3 nucleotides are TGTGCCTGGAGTTTGGCCCTAGCCAAAAACATTCAGTACTTC.

The chain joins TRBV5-1 to TRBJ2-1, with D tentatively TRBD1 (5 bases). This CDR3 has 14 residues. V was pared by 6 bases and J by 0 bases, with 10 bases between. CDR1 is SGHRS and CDR2 is YFSETQ in the germline V gene. CDR3 nucleotides: TGCGCCAGCACGGACACAAGCTCCTACAATGAGCAGTTCTTC. It specifies CASTDTSSYNEQFF.

V is TRBV10-1 and J is TRBJ2-1; D unresolved. Trimming removed 0 bases from V and 5 bases from J, with 14 bases in between. Germline CDR1 reads WNHNN; CDR2 reads SYGVQD (reference sequence). The CDR3 sequence is 16 residues long. The CDR3 DNA sequence: TGCGCCAGCAGTGAGTCTAGGATCTATGGGAACAATGAGCAGTTCTTC. Encoded protein: CASSESRIYGNNEQFF.

V usage is TRBV4-2 and J usage is TRBJ2-7, with 8 positions matching TRBD2. This CDR3 comprises 17 residues. Germline V gene lookup returns CDR1 LGHNA and CDR2 YNFKEQ. V was pared by 0 bases and J by 3 bases, with 10 bases of the junction left unmatched. CDR3 residues: CASSQDRGGHRVYEQYF. Written as DNA, the CDR3 is TGTGCCAGCAGCCAAGATCGGGGGGGACACCGTGTCTACGAGCAGTACTTC.

This chain uses TRBV30 with TRBJ2-4; a weak D match, TRBD2 (6 bases). In germline, CDR1 is GTSNPN, CDR2 SVGIG (reference sequence). V lost 0 bases and J lost 10, with 13 bases in between. The CDR3 is 13 amino acids. CDR3 sequence: CAWSVQLAGIQYF. For the CDR3, the DNA is TGTGCCTGGAGTGTACAACTAGCAGGAATTCAGTACTTC.

The rearrangement joins TRBV6-4 to TRBJ2-1; 9 nucleotides match TRBD1. This CDR3 comprises 14 residues. The V and J ends lost 6 bases and 12 bases, in that order; junction bases with no gene match: 12. Looked up from germline, CDR1 is MRHNA and CDR2 is SNTAGT. This CDR3 reads CASRAGQGVGRQFF. CDR3 DNA: TGTGCCAGCAGGGCGGGACAGGGTGTTGGGAGGCAGTTCTTC.

The CDR3 sequence is CASSKRPGQGADTQYF. DNA for the CDR3: TGTGCCAGCAGCAAACGCCCGGGACAGGGAGCAGATACGCAGTATTTT. The rearrangement uses TRBV14 and TRBJ2-3, with 9 bases lining up with TRBD1. V lost 5 bases, J lost 4 bases, and 10 bases stayed unmatched. CDR1 SGHDN and CDR2 FVKESK come from the germline V gene. The CDR3 spans 16 residues.

This clone was counted a single time. This rearrangement joins TRBV25-1 to TRBJ1-2; perhaps TRBD1 as D (6 bases). This CDR3 is built from 15 residues. The V and J ends lost 3 bases and 3 bases respectively, with 14 bases between them. The germline V gene has CDR1 MGHDK and CDR2 SYGVNS. The CDR3 sequence is CASSEQQGVDYGYTF. Written as DNA, the CDR3 is TGTGCCAGCAGTGAGCAACAGGGAGTTGACTATGGCTACACCTTC.

J is TRBJ1-2 and V is TRBV4-1; 8 positions agree with TRBD1. Germline V gene lookup returns CDR1 MGHRA and CDR2 YSYEKL. The V segment lost 3 bases and the J segment 4 bases; nucleotides outside the gene matches: 7. The CDR3 spans 15 residues. In DNA, the CDR3 is TGCGCCAGCAGCCAGGGACAGGAGATAGTCTATGGCTACACCTTC. Residues: CASSQGQEIVYGYTF.

The V gene is TRBV7-9, the J gene TRBJ1-2; D is ambiguous. V gave up 2 bases and J gave up 6 bases, with 10 bases separating them. The CDR3 loop spans 13 amino acids. CDR1 and CDR2 (germline): SEHNR, FQNEAQ (reference sequence). The CDR3 loop is CASSLPRWDGYTF. In DNA form, the CDR3 reads TGTGCCAGCAGCTTACCCAGGTGGGATGGCTACACCTTC.

The rearrangement uses TRBV9 and TRBJ2-5, with D possibly called TRBD1 or TRBD2 (5 bases each). The CDR3 sequence is 12 residues long. Per germline, CDR1 SGDLS and CDR2 YYNGEE. Trimming removed 5 bases from V and 6 bases from J, with 11 bases in between. The CDR3, as DNA: TGTGCCAGCAGTCCTTGGGGGAAGACCCAGTACTTC. Amino acids: CASSPWGKTQYF. Complete variable domain (other parts from reference TRBV9 and TRBJ2-5): DSGVTQTPKHLITATGQRVTLRCSPRSGDLSVYWYQQSLDQGLQFLIQYYNGEERAKGNILERFSAQQFPDLHSELNLSSLELGDSALYFCASSPWGKTQYFGPGTRLLVL.

The chain uses TRBV29-1 and TRBJ1-2, with 7 bases aligning to TRBD1. The germline V gene encodes CDR1 SQVTM and CDR2 ANQGSEA. This CDR3 is 12 amino acids long. Losses at the gene ends were 7 bases for V and 2 bases for J; bases not matched to a gene: 4. CDR3 sequence: CSAATGNYGYTF. CDR3 bases: TGCAGCGCCGCGACAGGGAACTATGGCTACACCTTC.

The chain couples TRBV4-3 to TRBJ1-2; D is unresolved. Germline CDR1 and CDR2: LGHNA and YSLEER. The CDR3 is 13 residues long. Trimming took 0 bases from V and 6 from J, leaving 8 bases between them. The CDR3 loop reads CASSQEWGDGYTF. CDR3 sequence (DNA): TGCGCCAGCAGCCAAGAGTGGGGTGATGGCTACACCTTC.

The V gene is TRBV11-2, the J gene TRBJ2-7, with D unresolved. CDR3 length equals 14 residues. CDR1 SGHAT and CDR2 FQNNGV come from the germline V gene. V was trimmed by 5 bases and J by 2 bases, leaving 13 bases between them. CDR3 region: CASSPLHSTYEQYF. CDR3 nucleotides: TGTGCCAGCAGCCCCCTGCATTCTACCTACGAGCAGTACTTC.

The chain employs TRBV5-1 and TRBJ1-3, with D possibly being TRBD1 (6 bases). V shed 5 bases and J shed 0 bases, with 6 bases lying between them. The length of the CDR3 is 13 residues. Germline lookup yields CDR1 SGHRS and CDR2 YFSETQ. CDR3 residues: CASRQGSGNTIYF. CDR3 in DNA: TGCGCCAGCAGACAGGGCTCTGGAAACACCATATATTTT.